The 27 T cell receptor beta chains presented below share a single source sample, sequenced in a study of blood T cell repertoires in COVID-19. Sequencing was performed with immunoSEQ multiplex PCR; in TCRdb, only in-frame clones are kept and a portion is missing. Of 250,000 to 300,000 clones detected, roughly 90% appear once; the ten largest clones hold approximately 2.2%. The specimen was peripheral blood. These receptors all stem from a man aged 45-65 years with acute or convalescent COVID-19.

The chain combines TRBV2 with TRBJ1-2; 8 bases are shared with TRBD1. The trim removed 6 bases at V and 6 bases at J, leaving 9 bases unmatched. The CDR3 has 14 residues. The V gene's germline CDR1 is SNHLY and CDR2 FYNNEI. CDR3 DNA sequence: TGTGCCAGCAGCGAGGGTCAGGGGGCTGATGGCTACACCTTC. This encodes CASSEGQGADGYTF. The variable domain in full, completed from reference TRBV2 and TRBJ1-2, reads EPEVTQTPSHQVTQMGQEVILRCVPISNHLYFYWYRQILGQKVEFLVSFYNNEISEKSEIFDDQFSVERPDGSNFTLKIRSTKLEDSAMYFCASSEGQGADGYTFGSGTRLTVV.

This clone was seen a single time. The chain combines TRBV19 with TRBJ1-2; D gene uncertain. This CDR3 is built from 12 residues. V was clipped by 3 bases and J by 4 bases, with 6 bases between them. Germline V gene lookup returns CDR1 LNHDA and CDR2 SQIVND (reference sequence). The CDR3 protein is CASSIAGYGYTF. Written as DNA, the CDR3 is TGTGCCAGTAGTATTGCCGGCTATGGCTACACCTTC.

This clone has just a few counts. This chain uses TRBV7-3 with TRBJ2-1; 10 bases line up with TRBD2. Per germline, CDR1 SGHTA and CDR2 FQGTGA. After removal of 5 bases from V and 4 bases from J, the junction contained 11 bases not matched to a gene. This CDR3 is 17 amino acids long. CDR3 nucleotides: TGTGCCAGCAGCCCCCCGAGGATAGCGGGGGGATACAATGAGCAGTTCTTC. Translating gives CASSPPRIAGGYNEQFF.

J is TRBJ2-7 and V is TRBV5-4; a weak D match, TRBD2 (5 bases). Trimming removed 3 bases at V and 6 bases at J, with 10 bases between. Germline CDR1 is SGHNT and CDR2 is YYREEE (reference sequence). The CDR3 loop spans 12 amino acids. CDR3 protein: CASSSRRGEQYF. The CDR3, as DNA: TGTGCCAGCAGCTCCCGACGGGGCGAGCAGTACTTC.

The V gene is TRBV6-5, the J gene TRBJ2-7; 7 bases are shared with TRBD1. The CDR3 contains 14 residues. Germline V gives CDR1 MNHEY, CDR2 SVGAGI. Unmatched junction bases numbered 6, after V lost 6 bases and J lost 1 base. CDR3 nucleotides: TGTGCCAGCAGCCTCAACAGGGGATCCTACGAGCAGTACTTC. The encoded protein is CASSLNRGSYEQYF.

V is TRBV12-5 and J is TRBJ2-7; TRBD1 matches 11 bases. J was trimmed by 5 bases and V by 4 bases; bases with no gene match: 4. This CDR3 is built from 14 residues. CDR1 LGHNT and CDR2 FRNRAP come from the germline V gene. The CDR3 nucleotides are TGTGCTAGTGGTTCCGGACAGGGGGCCCACGAGCAGTACTTC. It is translated as CASGSGQGAHEQYF.

The rearrangement links TRBV2 to TRBJ2-1; D uncertain. This CDR3 is 16 amino acids long. V was clipped by 0 bases and J by 4 bases, with 13 bases between them. Germline-derived CDR1 and CDR2 are SNHLY and FYNNEI. CDR3 coding DNA: TGTGCCAGCAGTGAAGCGCCCCCTAGAAGTTACAATGAGCAGTTCTTC. It is translated as CASSEAPPRSYNEQFF.

The V gene is TRBV27, the J gene TRBJ1-1, with D perhaps matching TRBD1 (5 bases). V shed 6 bases and J shed 2 bases, with 22 bases lying between them. The CDR3 length is 17 residues. Germline V CDR1 and CDR2: MNHEY, SMNVEV (reference sequence). The CDR3 reads CASREPGGTKGNTEAFF. CDR3 sequence (DNA): TGTGCCAGCAGAGAACCGGGCGGGACGAAAGGTAACACTGAAGCTTTCTTT.

In its sample, this clone was seen once. This rearrangement joins TRBV11-2 to TRBJ2-5; 8 positions match TRBD1. The V segment lost 4 bases and the J segment 0 bases; nucleotides outside the gene matches: 7. Germline CDR1 reads SGHAT; CDR2 reads FQNNGV. There are 16 residues in the CDR3. The CDR3 nucleotides read TGTGCCAGCAGCTGGACAGGGACGAAGTACCAAGAGACCCAGTACTTC. It codes for CASSWTGTKYQETQYF.

The rearrangement links TRBV3-1 (or the pseudogene TRBV3-2) to TRBJ2-3; weak D call: TRBD2 (5 bases). Deletions cut 1 base from V and 0 bases from J, with 8 bases between. This CDR3 has 15 residues. CDR1 and CDR2 from the germline V gene are LGHDT and YNNKEL (reference sequence). The CDR3 region has the DNA TGTGCCAGCAGCCAAGGGACTCTCAGCACAGATACGCAGTATTTT. Its translation is CASSQGTLSTDTQYF.

V is TRBV6-5 and J is TRBJ1-5; D may be TRBD1 (6 bases). Germline V gene lookup returns CDR1 MNHEY and CDR2 SVGAGI. V lost 6 bases, J lost 7 bases, and 13 bases lay in between. The CDR3 consists of 13 residues. Here the CDR3 DNA reads TGTGCCAGCAGACAGGGATTTGGGCAGCCCCAGCATTTT. It is translated as CASRQGFGQPQHF.

This clone was counted only a few times. As DNA, the CDR3 is TGCGCCAGCAGCTTGGCCACCAGGGTTACTGAAGCTTTCTTT. Its translation: CASSLATRVTEAFF. The chain has TRBV5-1 and TRBJ1-1, with D perhaps TRBD1 (5 bases). Trimming took off 0 bases at V and 5 bases at J, with 11 bases between the two ends. CDR1 is SGHRS and CDR2 is YFSETQ in the germline V gene. The CDR3 runs to 14 residues.

This sequence joins TRBV2 and TRBJ2-7, with TRBD1 matching 9 bases. V lost 6 bases to trimming and J lost 7 bases; unmatched junction nucleotides: 13. The germline V gene encodes CDR1 SNHLY and CDR2 FYNNEI. This CDR3 has 15 amino acids. Here the CDR3 DNA reads TGTGCCAGCAGGAAACTAAGACAGGGGGTGGAAGAGCAGTACTTC. This codes for CASRKLRQGVEEQYF.

The V call is TRBV2, the J call TRBJ2-7; perhaps TRBD2 as D (5 bases). Per germline, CDR1 SNHLY and CDR2 FYNNEI. The CDR3 has 14 residues. Trimming took 4 bases from V and 2 from J, leaving 12 bases between them. CDR3 region: CASSVRGITYEQYF. CDR3 sequence (DNA): TGTGCCAGCAGTGTTCGAGGGATTACCTACGAGCAGTACTTC.

The chain links TRBV20-1 to TRBJ1-2, with D hard to call. The V end was cut by 3 bases, the J end by 8 bases, with 10 bases between. Germline CDR1 DFQATT, CDR2 SNEGSKA (reference sequence). CDR3 length: 11 amino acids. The CDR3 spells CSASTLEGYTF. CDR3 nucleotides: TGCAGTGCTAGCACTCTTGAGGGCTACACCTTC.

The chain has TRBV27 and TRBJ2-6; D is uncertain. V lost 10 bases to trimming and J lost 2 bases, with 15 bases between them. This CDR3 is 15 amino acids long. Germline values: CDR1 MNHEY, CDR2 SMNVEV (reference sequence). The CDR3: CATAVSVAGANVLTF. CDR3 sequence (DNA): TGTGCCACCGCGGTTTCGGTAGCTGGGGCCAACGTCCTGACTTTC.

V gene TRBV3-1 (or the pseudogene TRBV3-2) combines with J gene TRBJ1-4; D is perhaps TRBD1 (5 bases). Germline assignment: CDR1 LGHDT and CDR2 YNNKEL (reference sequence). Trimming removed 8 bases from V and 5 bases from J, with 18 bases in between. This CDR3 region has 15 residues. CDR3 residues: CASSTGSGHNEKLFF. The CDR3 coding sequence is TGTGCCAGCTCTACCGGATCAGGACACAATGAAAAACTGTTTTTT.

The chain links TRBV4-1 to TRBJ2-2, with D perhaps matching TRBD1 (5 bases). V was shortened by 1 base and J by 4 bases, with 7 bases between the two germline ends. The CDR3 length is 14 residues. The germline gives CDR1 MGHRA, CDR2 YSYEKL. In DNA form, the CDR3 reads TGCGCCAGCAGCCAAGGGGGCCTCACCGGGGAGCTGTTTTTT. Translation: CASSQGGLTGELFF.

The rearrangement uses TRBV5-1 and TRBJ2-2; D remains ambiguous. This CDR3 spans 14 amino acids. Germline CDR1 SGHRS, CDR2 YFSETQ. V was clipped by 1 base and J by 7 bases, with 11 bases between them. The CDR3 loop is CASSLTRVNGELFF. The DNA for the CDR3 is TGCGCCAGCAGCTTGACCCGAGTTAACGGGGAGCTGTTTTTT. Looking up the rest from reference TRBV5-1 and TRBJ2-2 gives the full variable domain: KAGVTQTPRYLIKTRGQQVTLSCSPISGHRSVSWYQQTPGQGLQFLFEYFSETQRNKGNFPGRFSGRQFSNSRSEMNVSTLELGDSALYLCASSLTRVNGELFFGEGSRLTVL.

This chain joins TRBV10-3 and TRBJ2-1; 9 bases are shared with TRBD1. J lost 8 bases, V lost 8 bases, and 13 bases had no gene match. Germline CDR1 ENHRY, CDR2 SYGVKD. The length of the CDR3 is 15 residues. CDR3 in amino acids: CAIGYRDRVVDEQFF. The CDR3 DNA sequence: TGTGCCATCGGGTACCGGGACAGGGTGGTAGATGAGCAGTTCTTC.

V and J are TRBV19 and TRBJ1-2, with 9 bases that match TRBD1. CDR3 size: 14 residues. Germline assignment: CDR1 LNHDA and CDR2 SQIVND (reference sequence). After removal of 6 bases from V and 7 bases from J, the junction contained 9 bases not matched to a gene. The CDR3, as DNA: TGTGCCAGTAGCCGAAAAACAGGGGGCTTTGGCTACACCTTC. It yields the protein CASSRKTGGFGYTF.

V and J are TRBV6-2 or TRBV6-3 and TRBJ1-2; D may be TRBD1 (6 bases). Germline V lookup: CDR1 MNHEY, CDR2 SVGEGT. V gave up 2 bases and J gave up 2 bases, with 12 bases separating them. The CDR3 length is 15 residues. CDR3 in amino acids: CASSYAGTLNYGYTF. The DNA for the CDR3 is TGTGCCAGCAGTTACGCAGGGACACTAAACTATGGCTACACCTTC.

CDR3 bases: TGTGCCAGCAGCCTCCCGGGACTAGCGGGAATTAGCACAGATACGCAGTATTTT. This codes for CASSLPGLAGISTDTQYF. V gene TRBV7-8 combines with J gene TRBJ2-3; 13 bases are shared with TRBD2. Germline assignment: CDR1 SGHVS and CDR2 FQNEAQ. J was trimmed by 0 bases and V by 5 bases; bases with no gene match: 8. This CDR3 spans 18 amino acids.

The genes are TRBV6-2 or TRBV6-3 and TRBJ2-7, with 11 bases fitting TRBD2. J was trimmed by 5 bases and V by 4 bases; bases with no gene match: 4. The germline gives CDR1 MNHEY, CDR2 SVGEGT. The CDR3 consists of 14 residues. This CDR3 is CASSWGLAADEQYF. CDR3 nucleotides: TGTGCCAGCAGTTGGGGACTAGCGGCTGACGAGCAGTACTTC.

In the case of this clone: Other DNA sequences in the sample encode the same CDR3. V is TRBV7-3 and J is TRBJ1-1, with 11 positions matching TRBD1. V gave up 5 bases and J gave up 5 bases; unmatched junction bases: 4. Germline lookup yields CDR1 SGHTA and CDR2 FQGTGA. The CDR3 sequence is 14 residues long. CDR3 sequence: CASSPGTGGTEAFF. The CDR3 DNA sequence: TGTGCCAGCAGCCCTGGGACAGGGGGTACTGAAGCTTTCTTT.

This chain links TRBV18 with TRBJ1-1; unclear D gene. Germline values: CDR1 KGHSH, CDR2 LQKENI. This CDR3 contains 14 residues. V was trimmed by 2 bases and J by 0 bases, leaving 7 bases between them. The CDR3 sequence: CASSPWQLNTEAFF. CDR3 sequence (DNA): TGTGCCAGCTCACCATGGCAGTTGAACACTGAAGCTTTCTTT.

This rearrangement joins TRBV9 to TRBJ1-1, with 9 bases aligning to TRBD1. The CDR3 covers 16 residues. Germline-derived CDR1 and CDR2 are SGDLS and YYNGEE. The V gene end was trimmed by 0 bases and the J gene end by 5 bases; junction bases not matched to a gene: 8. Written as DNA, the CDR3 is TGTGCCAGCAGCGTAGCGGGGGACAGGGTGGGGACTGAAGCTTTCTTT. It translates to CASSVAGDRVGTEAFF.